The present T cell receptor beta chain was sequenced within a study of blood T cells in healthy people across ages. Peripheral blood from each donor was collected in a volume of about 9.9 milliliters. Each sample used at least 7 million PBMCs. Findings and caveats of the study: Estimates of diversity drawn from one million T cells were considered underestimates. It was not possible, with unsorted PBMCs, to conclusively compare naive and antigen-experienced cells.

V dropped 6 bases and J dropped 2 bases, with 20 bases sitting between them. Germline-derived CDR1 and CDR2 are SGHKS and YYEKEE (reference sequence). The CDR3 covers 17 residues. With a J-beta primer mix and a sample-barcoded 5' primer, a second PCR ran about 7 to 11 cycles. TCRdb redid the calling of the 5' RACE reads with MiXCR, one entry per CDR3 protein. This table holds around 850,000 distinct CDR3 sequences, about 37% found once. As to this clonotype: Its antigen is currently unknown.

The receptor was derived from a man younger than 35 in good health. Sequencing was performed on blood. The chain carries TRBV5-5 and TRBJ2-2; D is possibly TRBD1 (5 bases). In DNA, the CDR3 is TGTGCCAGCACCTCGTTAATGGAGACAGTAAACACCGGGGAGCTGTTTTTT. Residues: CASTSLMETVNTGELFF.